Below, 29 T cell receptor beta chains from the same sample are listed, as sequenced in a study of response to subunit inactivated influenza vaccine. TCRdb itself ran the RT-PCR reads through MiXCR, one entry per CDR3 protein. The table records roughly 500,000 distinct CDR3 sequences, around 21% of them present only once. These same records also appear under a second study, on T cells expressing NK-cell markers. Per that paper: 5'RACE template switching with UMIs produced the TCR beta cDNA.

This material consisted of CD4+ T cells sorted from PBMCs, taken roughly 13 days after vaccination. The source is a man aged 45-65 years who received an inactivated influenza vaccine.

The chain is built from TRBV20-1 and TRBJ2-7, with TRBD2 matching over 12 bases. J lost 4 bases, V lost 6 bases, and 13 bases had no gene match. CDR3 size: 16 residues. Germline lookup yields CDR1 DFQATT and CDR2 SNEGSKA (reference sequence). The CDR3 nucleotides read TGCAGTGCCCTAGGACTAGCGGGGACTTACCTATACGAGCAGTACTTC. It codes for CSALGLAGTYLYEQYF.

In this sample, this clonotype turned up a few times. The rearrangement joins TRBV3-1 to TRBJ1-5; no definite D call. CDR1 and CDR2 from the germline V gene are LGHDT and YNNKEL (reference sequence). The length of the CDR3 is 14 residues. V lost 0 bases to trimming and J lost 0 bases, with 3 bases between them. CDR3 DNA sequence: TGTGCCAGCAGCCAAGAAAGTAGCAATCAGCCCCAGCATTTT. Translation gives CASSQESSNQPQHF. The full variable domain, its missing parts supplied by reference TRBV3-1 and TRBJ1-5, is DTAVSQTPKYLVTQMGNDKSIKCEQNLGHDTMYWYKQDSKKFLKIMFSYNNKELIINETVPNRFSPKSPDKAHLNLHINSLELGDSAVYFCASSQESSNQPQHFGDGTRLSIL.

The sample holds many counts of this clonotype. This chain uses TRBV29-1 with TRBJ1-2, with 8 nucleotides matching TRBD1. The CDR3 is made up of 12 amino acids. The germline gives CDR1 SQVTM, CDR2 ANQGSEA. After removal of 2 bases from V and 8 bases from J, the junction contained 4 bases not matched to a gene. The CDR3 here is CSVEQGAGGYTF. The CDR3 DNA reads TGCAGCGTTGAACAGGGGGCAGGGGGCTACACCTTC.

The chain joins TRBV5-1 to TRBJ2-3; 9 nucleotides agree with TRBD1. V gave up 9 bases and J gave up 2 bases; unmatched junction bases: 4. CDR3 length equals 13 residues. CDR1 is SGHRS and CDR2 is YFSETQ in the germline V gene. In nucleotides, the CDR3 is TGCGCCACCGGGACAGGGAACACAGATACGCAGTATTTT. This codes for CATGTGNTDTQYF.

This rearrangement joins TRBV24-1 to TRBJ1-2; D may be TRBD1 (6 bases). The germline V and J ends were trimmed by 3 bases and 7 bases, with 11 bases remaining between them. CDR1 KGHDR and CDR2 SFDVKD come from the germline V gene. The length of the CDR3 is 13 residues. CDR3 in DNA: TGTGCCACCAGTGATACGGGACAATCTGGCTACACCTTC. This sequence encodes CATSDTGQSGYTF.

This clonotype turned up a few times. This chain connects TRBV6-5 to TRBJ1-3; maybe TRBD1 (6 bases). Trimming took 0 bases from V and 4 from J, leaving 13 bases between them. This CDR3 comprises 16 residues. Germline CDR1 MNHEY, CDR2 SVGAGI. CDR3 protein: CASSYSQWGAGNTIYF. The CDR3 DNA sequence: TGTGCCAGCAGTTACTCTCAGTGGGGGGCCGGAAACACCATATATTTT.

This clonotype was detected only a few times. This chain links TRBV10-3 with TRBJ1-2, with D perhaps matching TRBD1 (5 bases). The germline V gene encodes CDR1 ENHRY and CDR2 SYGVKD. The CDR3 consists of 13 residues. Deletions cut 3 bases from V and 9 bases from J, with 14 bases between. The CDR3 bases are TGTGCCATCAGTGATGATGGGCAGGGCCGCTACACCTTC. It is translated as CAISDDGQGRYTF.

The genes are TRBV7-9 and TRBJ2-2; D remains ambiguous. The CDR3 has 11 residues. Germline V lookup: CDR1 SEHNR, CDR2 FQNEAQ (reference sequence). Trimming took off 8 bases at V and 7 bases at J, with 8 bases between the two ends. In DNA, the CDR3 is TGTGCCAGCGCCCCAGGCGGGGAGCTGTTTTTT. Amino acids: CASAPGGELFF. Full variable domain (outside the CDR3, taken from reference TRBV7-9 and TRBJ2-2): DTGVSQNPRHKITKRGQNVTFRCDPISEHNRLYWYRQTLGQGPEFLTYFQNEAQLEKSRLLSDRFSAERPKGSFSTLEIQRTEQGDSAMYLCASAPGGELFFGEGSRLTVL.

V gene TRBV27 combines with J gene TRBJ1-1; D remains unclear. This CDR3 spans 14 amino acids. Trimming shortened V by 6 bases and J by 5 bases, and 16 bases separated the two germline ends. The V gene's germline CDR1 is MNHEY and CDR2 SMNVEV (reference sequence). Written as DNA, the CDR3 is TGTGCCAGCAGGGCCCTACGGTACGAGACTGAAGCTTTCTTT. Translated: CASRALRYETEAFF.

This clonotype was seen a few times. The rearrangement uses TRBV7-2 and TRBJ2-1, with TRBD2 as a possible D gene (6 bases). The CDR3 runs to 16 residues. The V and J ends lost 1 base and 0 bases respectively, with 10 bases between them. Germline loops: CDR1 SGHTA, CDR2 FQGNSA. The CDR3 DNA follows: TGTGCCAGCAGCTTAGTCCCGGACTACTCCTACAATGAGCAGTTCTTC. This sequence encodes CASSLVPDYSYNEQFF.

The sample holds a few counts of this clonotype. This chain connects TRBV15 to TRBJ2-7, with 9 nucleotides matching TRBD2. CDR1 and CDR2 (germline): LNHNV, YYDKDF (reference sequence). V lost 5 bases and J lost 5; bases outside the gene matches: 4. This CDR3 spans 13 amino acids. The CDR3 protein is CATSQGLADEQYF. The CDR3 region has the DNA TGTGCCACCAGCCAGGGACTAGCTGACGAGCAGTACTTC.

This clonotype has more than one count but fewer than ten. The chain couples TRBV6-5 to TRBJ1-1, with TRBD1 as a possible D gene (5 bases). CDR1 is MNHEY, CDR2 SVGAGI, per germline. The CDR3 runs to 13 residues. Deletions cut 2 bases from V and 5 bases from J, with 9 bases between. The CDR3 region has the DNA TGTGCCAGCAGTTACCCAGGGCGGACTGAAGCTTTCTTT. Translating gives CASSYPGRTEAFF.

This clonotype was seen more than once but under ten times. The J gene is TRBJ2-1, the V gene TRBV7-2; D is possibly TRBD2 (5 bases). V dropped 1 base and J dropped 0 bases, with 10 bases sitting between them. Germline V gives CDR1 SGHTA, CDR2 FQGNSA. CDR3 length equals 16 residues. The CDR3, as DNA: TGTGCCAGCAGCTTAGGAACGGGGAACTCCTACAATGAGCAGTTCTTC. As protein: CASSLGTGNSYNEQFF.

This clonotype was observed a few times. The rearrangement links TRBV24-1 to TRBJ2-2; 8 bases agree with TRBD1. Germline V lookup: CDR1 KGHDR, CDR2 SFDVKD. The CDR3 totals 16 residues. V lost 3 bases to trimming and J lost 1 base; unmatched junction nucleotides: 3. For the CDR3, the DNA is TGTGCCACCAGTGATCCCGGACAGGGGAACACCGGGGAGCTGTTTTTT. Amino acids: CATSDPGQGNTGELFF.

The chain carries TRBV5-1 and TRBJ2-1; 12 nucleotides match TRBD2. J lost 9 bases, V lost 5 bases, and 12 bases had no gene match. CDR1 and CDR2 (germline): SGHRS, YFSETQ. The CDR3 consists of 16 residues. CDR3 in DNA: TGCGCCAGCAGGATCGCCGGACTAGCGGGAATGGGTGAGCAGTTCTTC. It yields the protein CASRIAGLAGMGEQFF.

The CDR3 region is CASSVRTSGGAEGAKNIQYF. CDR3 in DNA: TGTGCCAGCAGCGTTCGGACTAGCGGGGGGGCCGAAGGAGCCAAAAACATTCAGTACTTC. The V call is TRBV4-2, the J call TRBJ2-4, with 15 bases lining up with TRBD2. The length of the CDR3 is 20 residues. Trimming cost V 5 bases and J 0 bases; bases outside gene matches: 11. CDR1 is LGHNA and CDR2 is YNFKEQ in the germline V gene.

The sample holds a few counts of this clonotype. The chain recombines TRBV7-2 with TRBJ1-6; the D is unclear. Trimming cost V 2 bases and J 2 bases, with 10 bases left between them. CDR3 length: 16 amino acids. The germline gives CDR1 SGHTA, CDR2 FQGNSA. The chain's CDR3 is CASSLFSATYNSPLHF. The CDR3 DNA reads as TGTGCCAGCAGCTTATTCTCAGCCACCTATAATTCACCCCTCCACTTT. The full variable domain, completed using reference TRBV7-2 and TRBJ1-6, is GAGVSQSPSNKVTEKGKDVELRCDPISGHTALYWYRQSLGQGLEFLIYFQGNSAPDKSGLPSDRFSAERTGGSVSTLTIQRTQQEDSAVYLCASSLFSATYNSPLHFGNGTRLTVT.

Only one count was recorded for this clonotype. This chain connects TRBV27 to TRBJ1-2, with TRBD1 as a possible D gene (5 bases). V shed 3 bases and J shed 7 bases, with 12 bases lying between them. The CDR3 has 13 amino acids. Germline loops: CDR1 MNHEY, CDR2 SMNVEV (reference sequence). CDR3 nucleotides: TGTGCCAGCAGTTTGACCAGGGCGAGTGGCTACACCTTC. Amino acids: CASSLTRASGYTF.

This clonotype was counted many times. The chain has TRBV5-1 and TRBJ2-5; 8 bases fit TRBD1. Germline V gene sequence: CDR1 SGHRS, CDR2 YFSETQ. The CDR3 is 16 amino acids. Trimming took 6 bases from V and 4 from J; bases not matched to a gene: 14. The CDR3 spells CASTRRTGTGTETQYF. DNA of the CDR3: TGCGCCAGCACGAGAAGGACAGGGACGGGGACAGAGACCCAGTACTTC.

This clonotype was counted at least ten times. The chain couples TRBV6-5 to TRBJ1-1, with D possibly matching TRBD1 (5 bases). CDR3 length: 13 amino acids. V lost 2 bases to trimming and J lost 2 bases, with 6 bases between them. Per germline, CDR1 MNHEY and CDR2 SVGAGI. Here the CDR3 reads CASSYRGNTEAFF. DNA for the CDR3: TGTGCCAGCAGTTACAGGGGAAACACTGAAGCTTTCTTT.

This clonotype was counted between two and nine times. As DNA, the CDR3 is TGCAGCGTTGAAAACAGCATTGACACTGAAGCTTTCTTT. Translation: CSVENSIDTEAFF. V and J are TRBV29-1 and TRBJ1-1; D gene unclear. The CDR3 has 13 residues. Germline assignment: CDR1 SQVTM and CDR2 ANQGSEA. Trimming cost V 2 bases and J 3 bases, with 10 bases left between them.

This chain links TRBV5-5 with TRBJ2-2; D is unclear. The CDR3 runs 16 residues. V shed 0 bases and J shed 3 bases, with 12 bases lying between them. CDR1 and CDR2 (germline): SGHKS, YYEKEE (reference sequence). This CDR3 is CASSLVPELHTGELFF. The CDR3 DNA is TGTGCCAGCAGCTTGGTACCGGAGTTACACACCGGGGAGCTGTTTTTT.

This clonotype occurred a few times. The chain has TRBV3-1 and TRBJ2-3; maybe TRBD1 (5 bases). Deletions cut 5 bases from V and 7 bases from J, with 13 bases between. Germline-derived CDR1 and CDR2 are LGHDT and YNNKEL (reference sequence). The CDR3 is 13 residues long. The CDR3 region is CASSSRSGNTQYF. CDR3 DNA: TGTGCCAGCAGCTCCCGCTCAGGGAATACGCAGTATTTT.

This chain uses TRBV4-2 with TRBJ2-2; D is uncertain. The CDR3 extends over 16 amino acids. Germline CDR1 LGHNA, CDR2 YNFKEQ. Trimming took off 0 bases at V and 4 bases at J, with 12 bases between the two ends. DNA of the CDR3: TGTGCCAGCAGCCAAGAATTCGCCCGGAGCACCGGGGAGCTGTTTTTT. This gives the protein CASSQEFARSTGELFF.

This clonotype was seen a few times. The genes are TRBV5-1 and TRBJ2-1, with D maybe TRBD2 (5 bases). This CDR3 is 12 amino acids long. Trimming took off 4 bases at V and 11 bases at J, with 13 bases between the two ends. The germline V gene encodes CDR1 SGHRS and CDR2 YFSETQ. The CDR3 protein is CASSASREKQFF. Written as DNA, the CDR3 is TGCGCCAGCAGCGCTAGCCGGGAAAAGCAGTTCTTC.

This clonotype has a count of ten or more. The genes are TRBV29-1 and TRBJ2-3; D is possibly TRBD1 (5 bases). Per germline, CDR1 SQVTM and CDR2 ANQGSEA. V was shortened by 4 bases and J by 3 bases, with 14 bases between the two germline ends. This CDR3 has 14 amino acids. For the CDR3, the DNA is TGCAGCGTTGTTGCGCAGGGTGGAACAGATACGCAGTATTTT. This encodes CSVVAQGGTDTQYF.

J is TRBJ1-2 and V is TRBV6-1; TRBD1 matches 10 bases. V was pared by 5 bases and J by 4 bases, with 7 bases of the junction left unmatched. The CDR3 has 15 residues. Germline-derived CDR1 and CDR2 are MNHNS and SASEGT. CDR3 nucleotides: TGTGCCAGCAGTCCCGACAGGGGGCAGGGCTATGGCTACACCTTC. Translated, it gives CASSPDRGQGYGYTF.

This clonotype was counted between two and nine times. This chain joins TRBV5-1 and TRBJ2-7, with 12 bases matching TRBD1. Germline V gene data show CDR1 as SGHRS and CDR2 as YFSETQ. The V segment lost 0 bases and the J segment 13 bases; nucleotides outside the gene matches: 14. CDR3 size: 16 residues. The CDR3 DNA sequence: TGCGCCAGCAGCTTGGGAACCGGGACAGGGGGCCCTCATGCTTACTTC. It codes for CASSLGTGTGGPHAYF.

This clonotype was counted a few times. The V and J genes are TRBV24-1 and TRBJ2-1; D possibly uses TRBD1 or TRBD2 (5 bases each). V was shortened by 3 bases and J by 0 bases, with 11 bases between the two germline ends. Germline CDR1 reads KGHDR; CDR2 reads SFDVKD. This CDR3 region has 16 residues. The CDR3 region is CATSDTGRSSYNEQFF. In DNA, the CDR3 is TGTGCCACCAGTGATACGGGGCGGAGCTCCTACAATGAGCAGTTCTTC.